Below, one TCR beta chain is given with its context. Its matching antigen is unknown. One entry per CDR3 protein results from TCRdb running MiXCR on the RT-PCR reads. The table records about 190,000 distinct CDR3 sequences, about 15% of them present only once. The data derive from a study of response to subunit inactivated influenza vaccine. Study conclusions and caveats: Authors suggested each seasonal flu vaccination may recruit only limited numbers of new T cells.

The germline V gene encodes CDR1 LGHNA and CDR2 YNFKEQ. V lost 1 base, J lost 4 bases, and 12 bases stayed unmatched. CDR3 length: 19 residues. The clonotype originates from a man aged 45-60 years who received an inactivated influenza vaccine. Sequenced material: CD8+ T cells sorted from PBMCs, taken 5 days after vaccination. The chain has TRBV4-2 and TRBJ2-5; TRBD2 agrees at 13 bases. CDR3 loop: CASSQGLAGGPVVSETQYF. In DNA, the CDR3 is TGTGCCAGCAGCCAAGGACTAGCGGGGGGACCCGTCGTCTCAGAGACCCAGTACTTC.